Presented here are 28 T cell receptor beta chains from one specimen sequenced in a study of Graves' ophthalmopathy and Graves' hyperthyroidism. Amplification from RNA transcripts yielded the TCR beta CDR3 regions. The workflow started with a first-round RT-PCR run with HTBI primers and then moved on to a second-round multiplex PCR. MiXCR, run by TCRdb on the multiplex PCR reads, gives a single entry per CDR3 protein. The sample holds 600,000 to 700,000 distinct CDR3 sequences, about 38% seen once. Sequences were obtained from peripheral blood. These receptors were taken from an adult man with Graves' ophthalmopathy.

The genes are TRBV7-2 and TRBJ1-6; unclear D gene. Germline V gene sequence: CDR1 SGHTA, CDR2 FQGNSA. This CDR3 spans 18 amino acids. The V and J ends lost 3 bases and 2 bases respectively, with 17 bases between them. The DNA of the CDR3 is TGTGCCAGCAGCTTCGGGGTCCCCGCTGGCACCTATAATTCACCCCTCCACTTT. Protein sequence: CASSFGVPAGTYNSPLHF.

V usage is TRBV9 and J usage is TRBJ1-2, with TRBD1 identical over 7 bases. The CDR3 is 15 residues long. Germline CDR1 reads SGDLS; CDR2 reads YYNGEE. Trimming cost V 3 bases and J 2 bases; bases outside gene matches: 7. This chain's CDR3 is CASSGVPTGNYGYTF. CDR3 nucleotide sequence: TGTGCCAGCAGCGGAGTCCCGACAGGGAACTATGGCTACACCTTC.

This clonotype was recorded at least ten times. The rearrangement uses TRBV12-3 or TRBV12-4 and TRBJ2-5; the match to TRBD1 covers 7 bases. The CDR3 loop spans 15 amino acids. V lost 1 base, J lost 5 bases, and 7 bases stayed unmatched. The CDR3 loop reads CASSLGLGGFETQYF. The CDR3, as DNA: TGTGCCAGCAGTTTAGGTTTAGGGGGCTTCGAGACCCAGTACTTC.

This clonotype has ten or more counts. The V and J genes are TRBV12-3 or TRBV12-4 and TRBJ1-6; tentative D call: TRBD1 (5 bases). Trimming shortened V by 3 bases and J by 7 bases, and 7 bases separated the two germline ends. The CDR3 runs 13 residues. The CDR3 spells CASSFQGNSPLHF. The CDR3, as DNA: TGTGCCAGCAGTTTCCAGGGCAATTCACCCCTCCACTTT.

The rearrangement joins TRBV19 to TRBJ1-1; 9 bases line up with TRBD1. Germline lookup yields CDR1 LNHDA and CDR2 SQIVND (reference sequence). V dropped 9 bases and J dropped 1; count of bases not matched to a gene: 6. The CDR3 totals 14 residues. CDR3 sequence reads: CASRDRAKNTEAFF. The CDR3 DNA reads TGTGCCAGCCGGGACAGGGCCAAGAACACTGAAGCTTTCTTT.

Many counts were recorded for this clonotype. V usage is TRBV6-6 and J usage is TRBJ1-6; no reliable D call. CDR3 size: 16 residues. The germline gives CDR1 MNHNY, CDR2 SVGAGI (reference sequence). Trimming left V 0 bases short and J 7 bases short, with 13 bases between. This CDR3 reads CASSYSSPPINSPLHF. CDR3 DNA sequence: TGTGCCAGCAGTTACTCGAGCCCGCCTATCAATTCACCCCTCCACTTT.

The sample holds many counts of this clonotype. The genes are TRBV20-1 and TRBJ1-2, with D maybe TRBD1 (6 bases). Deletions cut 3 bases from V and 4 bases from J, with 18 bases between. The CDR3 has 15 amino acids. Germline loops: CDR1 DFQATT, CDR2 SNEGSKA (reference sequence). CDR3: CSASDPRLDSYGYTF. The CDR3, as DNA: TGCAGTGCTAGCGACCCGCGCTTGGACAGCTATGGCTACACCTTC.

This chain uses TRBV24-1 with TRBJ2-3, with 8 bases that match TRBD2. This CDR3 is built from 18 residues. V gave up 5 bases and J gave up 5 bases; unmatched junction bases: 17. Germline V lookup: CDR1 KGHDR, CDR2 SFDVKD. CDR3 loop: CATSASRGRSSRGDTQYF. The CDR3 bases are TGTGCCACCAGTGCGTCTCGCGGGAGGAGTTCAAGGGGAGATACGCAGTATTTT.

This clonotype was seen more than once but under ten times. The V call is TRBV25-1, the J call TRBJ2-1, with 10 bases identical to TRBD2. The CDR3 sequence is 15 residues long. The J segment lost 1 base and the V segment lost 6 bases, leaving 3 bases of the junction unmatched. The germline V gene encodes CDR1 MGHDK and CDR2 SYGVNS. In DNA, the CDR3 is TGTGCCAGCAGATTAGCGGGAGGATCCTACAATGAGCAGTTCTTC. It yields the protein CASRLAGGSYNEQFF. Variable domain in full (rest from reference TRBV25-1 and TRBJ2-1): EADIYQTPRYLVIGTGKKITLECSQTMGHDKMYWYQQDPGMELHLIHYSYGVNSTEKGDLSSESTVSRIRTEHFPLTLESARPSHTSQYLCASRLAGGSYNEQFFGPGTRLTVL.

The table lists this clonotype with many counts. The chain couples TRBV9 to TRBJ2-5, with a tentative D call TRBD1 (5 bases). CDR1 is SGDLS, CDR2 YYNGEE, per germline. V lost 6 bases to trimming and J lost 7 bases, with 16 bases between them. The CDR3 is 13 amino acids. Written as DNA, the CDR3 is TGTGCCAGCATCACCCGGACACCGGCGACCCAGTACTTC. Its translation is CASITRTPATQYF.

The CDR3 loop is CASSISGSNTGELFF. The CDR3 region has the DNA TGCGCCAGCAGCATTAGCGGTTCGAACACCGGGGAGCTGTTTTTT. The chain carries TRBV5-1 and TRBJ2-2; tentative D call: TRBD2 (6 bases). Trimming cost V 4 bases and J 0 bases, with 10 bases left between them. CDR1 is SGHRS, CDR2 YFSETQ, per germline. The CDR3 contains 15 residues.

This clonotype was found many times. V is TRBV4-2 and J is TRBJ2-2, with 9 bases identical to TRBD2. CDR3 length equals 15 residues. Germline V gives CDR1 LGHNA, CDR2 YNFKEQ. V shed 1 base, J shed 3 bases, and the junction held 0 bases outside the gene matches. CDR3 region: CASSQGTSDTGELFF. CDR3 in DNA: TGTGCCAGCAGCCAAGGGACTAGCGACACCGGGGAGCTGTTTTTT.

Details on this clonotype: A much larger clone differs by one base, so this may be a read error. Lacking the conserved final phenylalanine or tryptophan, this CDR3 likely reflects a read error. In DNA form, the CDR3 reads TGTGCCAGCAGTGTAGTCGGGACTAACACTGAAGCTTTCCTT. Residues: CASSVVGTNTEAFL. The chain recombines TRBV2 with TRBJ1-1; TRBD1 is a possible D gene (5 bases). The V end was cut by 4 bases, the J end by 2 bases, with 11 bases between. The CDR3 is 14 residues long. Germline lookup yields CDR1 SNHLY and CDR2 FYNNEI.

The gene calls are TRBV25-1 and TRBJ2-1; 13 bases line up with TRBD2. Germline-derived CDR1 and CDR2 are MGHDK and SYGVNS. This CDR3 region has 15 residues. The V segment lost 6 bases and the J segment 6 bases; nucleotides outside the gene matches: 5. The CDR3 DNA sequence: TGTGCCAGCAGGGCTGGGACTAGCGGGGCCAATGAGCAGTTCTTC. The encoded protein is CASRAGTSGANEQFF.

About this clonotype: A much larger clone differs by one base, so this may be a read error. The chain carries TRBV12-3 or TRBV12-4 and TRBJ2-5; D tentatively reads TRBD1 or TRBD2 (5 bases each). The CDR3 has 13 amino acids. The CDR3 here is CASRGTYQEAQYF. CDR3 DNA sequence: TGTGCCAGCAGGGGGACCTACCAAGAGGCCCAGTACTTC.

V is TRBV5-8 and J is TRBJ1-6; 8 bases fit TRBD1. Germline assignment: CDR1 SGHTS and CDR2 YDEGEE. CDR3 length: 17 amino acids. The trim removed 4 bases at V and 1 base at J, leaving 7 bases unmatched. CDR3 loop: CASSSARGQSYNSPLHF. The CDR3 coding sequence is TGTGCCAGCAGCAGTGCCAGGGGGCAATCCTATAATTCACCCCTCCACTTT.

CDR3 bases: TGTGCCAGCAGCTCGCAACCGGGACCCTACGAGCAGTACTTC. This codes for CASSSQPGPYEQYF. The V and J genes are TRBV7-2 and TRBJ2-7, with D perhaps being TRBD1 or TRBD2 (5 bases each). V lost 4 bases to trimming and J lost 2 bases, with 12 bases between them. This CDR3 comprises 14 residues. CDR1 and CDR2 from the germline V gene are SGHTA and FQGNSA.

Turning to this clonotype: One base away lies a much larger clone, so this may be a sequencing read error. J is TRBJ1-1 and V is TRBV4-3, with D maybe TRBD1 (5 bases). Looked up from germline, CDR1 is LGHNA and CDR2 is YSLEER. CDR3 length: 14 residues. V shed 5 bases and J shed 3 bases, with 13 bases lying between them. The CDR3 is CASSYSGPHTEAFF. In DNA, the CDR3 is TGCGCCAGCAGCTACTCGGGACCGCACACTGAAGCTTTCTTT.

V is TRBV7-8 and J is TRBJ1-4; maybe TRBD1 (5 bases). CDR1 is SGHVS, CDR2 FQNEAQ, per germline. The CDR3 spans 14 residues. V lost 5 bases and J 10 bases, leaving 17 bases between the germline ends. The CDR3 protein is CASSPQLGVGKLFF. As DNA, the CDR3 is TGTGCCAGCAGCCCCCAGCTAGGGGTCGGAAAACTGTTTTTT.

In nucleotides, the CDR3 is TGCAGCGTTGCTGGCGGGGGGCGCGAAGCTTTCTTT. As protein: CSVAGGGREAFF. The rearrangement links TRBV29-1 to TRBJ1-1, with D tentatively TRBD1 (6 bases). Germline V CDR1 and CDR2: SQVTM, ANQGSEA. CDR3 length equals 12 residues. With 4 bases removed from V and 8 bases from J, the gap between germline ends came to 14 bases. Drawing the rest from reference TRBV29-1 and TRBJ1-1, the complete variable domain is SAVISQKPSRDICQRGTSLTIQCQVDSQVTMMFWYRQQPGQSLTLIATANQGSEATYESGFVIDKFPISRPNLTFSTLTVSNMSPEDSSIYLCSVAGGGREAFFGQGTRLTVV.

The genes are TRBV19 and TRBJ1-3; D gene uncertain. The CDR3 extends over 16 amino acids. CDR1 and CDR2 (germline): LNHDA, SQIVND (reference sequence). V lost 7 bases and J lost 0, with 16 bases in between. CDR3 loop: CASKEGSLYSGNTIYF. The CDR3 DNA is TGTGCCAGTAAGGAGGGATCCCTTTACTCTGGAAACACCATATATTTT. The variable domain in full, with the rest retrieved from reference TRBV19 and TRBJ1-3, is DGGITQSPKYLFRKEGQNVTLSCEQNLNHDAMYWYRQDPGQGLRLIYYSQIVNDFQKGDIAEGYSVSREKKESFPLTVTSAQKNPTAFYLCASKEGSLYSGNTIYFGEGSWLTVV.

This clonotype was seen a handful of times. The chain combines TRBV5-1 with TRBJ2-2, with 7 nucleotides matching TRBD1. CDR3 length: 16 residues. V gave up 4 bases and J gave up 2 bases; unmatched junction bases: 8. Germline-derived CDR1 and CDR2 are SGHRS and YFSETQ. CDR3 protein: CASSQQGQLNTGELFF. Written as DNA, the CDR3 is TGCGCCAGCAGCCAACAGGGACAGCTAAACACCGGGGAGCTGTTTTTT.

For this clonotype: A read error may be the cause here, since a much bigger clone is one base away. The chain uses TRBV11-1 and TRBJ1-6; D may be TRBD1 (5 bases). This CDR3 has 15 residues. Per the germline V gene, CDR1 is SGHAT and CDR2 is FQDESV (reference sequence). Trimming left V 8 bases short and J 9 bases short, with 20 bases between. This chain's CDR3 is CASGPELGGFSPLHF. Written as DNA, the CDR3 is TGTGCCAGCGGTCCTGAACTGGGGGGTTTTTCACCCCTCCACTTT.

As to this clonotype: A junction boundary mismatches the germline segment, possibly from a read error. The chain employs TRBV10-3 and TRBJ2-6, with D perhaps TRBD1 (6 bases). Germline CDR1 ENHRY, CDR2 SYGVKD. The CDR3 has 13 amino acids. CDR3 amino acids: CAISEFRDNTEAF. The CDR3 bases are TGTGCCATCAGTGAGTTCCGGGACAACACTGAAGCTTTC.

This chain links TRBV9 with TRBJ2-5, with TRBD2 matching 9 bases. This CDR3 has 17 amino acids. V lost 0 bases, J lost 2 bases, and 8 bases stayed unmatched. In germline, CDR1 is SGDLS, CDR2 YYNGEE. DNA for the CDR3: TGTGCCAGCAGCGTAGCTAGAGCTAGCGGGGCACAAGAGACCCAGTACTTC. Translated: CASSVARASGAQETQYF.

This rearrangement joins TRBV19 to TRBJ2-1; 10 nucleotides line up with TRBD2. J was trimmed by 4 bases and V by 5 bases; bases with no gene match: 11. The length of the CDR3 is 17 residues. Germline values: CDR1 LNHDA, CDR2 SQIVND (reference sequence). In DNA, the CDR3 is TGTGCCAGTAGTCTCTCCTCCCTAGCGGGAGTATACAATGAGCAGTTCTTC. Protein: CASSLSSLAGVYNEQFF.

This clonotype showed up many times. J is TRBJ1-3 and V is TRBV7-9; the D gene is possibly TRBD1 (5 bases). In germline, CDR1 is SEHNR, CDR2 FQNEAQ (reference sequence). This CDR3 has 16 residues. Trimming took 5 bases from V and 1 from J, leaving 15 bases between them. The CDR3 loop is CASSPAGEVSGNTIYF. Written as DNA, the CDR3 is TGTGCCAGCAGCCCCGCGGGGGAGGTTTCTGGAAACACCATATATTTT.

The chain is built from TRBV11-1 and TRBJ2-1, with D hard to call. Trimming shortened V by 1 base and J by 3 bases, and 7 bases separated the two germline ends. The germline gives CDR1 SGHAT, CDR2 FQDESV (reference sequence). The CDR3 spans 14 residues. In DNA, the CDR3 is TGTGCCAGCAGCTTAGACGCCAGCTACAATGAGCAGTTCTTC. Protein: CASSLDASYNEQFF. The full variable domain, completed using reference TRBV11-1 and TRBJ2-1, is EAEVAQSPRYKITEKSQAVAFWCDPISGHATLYWYRQILGQGPELLVQFQDESVVDDSQLPKDRFSAERLKGVDSTLKIQPAELGDSAMYLCASSLDASYNEQFFGPGTRLTVL.